This T cell receptor (beta chain) was documented in a study of T cells after yellow fever vaccination. Study-wide background: Low-cell-number fractions underwent preparation using SMART-Seq v4 Ultra Low Input.

Conversion of TCR transcripts into cDNA relied on 5'RACE template switching, which added a universal primer site and UMIs. TCRdb recomputed calls from the 5' RACE reads with MiXCR, one row per CDR3 protein. The table shows hundreds of thousands of distinct CDR3 sequences, with approximately 9% occurring only once. Trimming cost V 1 base and J 3 bases, with 17 bases left between them. Germline V lookup: CDR1 LGHNA, CDR2 YSLEER. This CDR3 is built from 17 residues. This clonotype was detected only a few times. The sequence was obtained from a man between 18 and 35 years old who received the YFV17D yellow fever vaccine. Source: PBMCs, taken on the day of the first yellow fever vaccination. The J gene is TRBJ2-3, the V gene TRBV4-3; perhaps TRBD2 as D (6 bases). CDR3: CASSQGPGSGSTDTQYF. CDR3 nucleotides: TGCGCCAGCAGCCAAGGTCCCGGGAGCGGTAGTACAGATACGCAGTATTTT.